The 20 T cell receptor beta chains presented below share a single source sample, sequenced in a study of shared clonotypes between healthy human individuals. Assay: immunoSEQ multiplex PCR; the TCRdb copy retains only in-frame clones and omits some. The data hold roughly 1.4 million clones, with approximately 98.5% observed a single time. Sample: naive CD4+ T cells sorted from blood. Subset of the sample: CD45RA+ positively selected. These receptors were obtained from a man in his thirties or forties in good health.

The V gene is TRBV5-1, the J gene TRBJ2-7; 9 bases are shared with TRBD1. The germline CDR1 and CDR2 sequences are SGHRS and YFSETQ. V lost 4 bases, J lost 0 bases, and 5 bases stayed unmatched. The CDR3 spans 15 residues. CDR3 sequence (DNA): TGCGCCAGCAGCCCAGGACAGGGGATCTCCTACGAGCAGTACTTC. As protein: CASSPGQGISYEQYF.

DNA for the CDR3: TGTGCCAGTAGTATAGATCTAAAGACCCAGTACTTC. This gives the protein CASSIDLKTQYF. This rearrangement joins TRBV19 to TRBJ2-5; D ambiguous. This CDR3 region has 12 residues. In germline, CDR1 is LNHDA, CDR2 SQIVND (reference sequence). V was shortened by 0 bases and J by 6 bases, with 5 bases between the two germline ends.

This chain joins TRBV4-2 and TRBJ2-1; D ambiguous. The CDR3 runs to 13 residues. V dropped 8 bases and J dropped 0 bases, with 8 bases sitting between them. The germline V gene has CDR1 LGHNA and CDR2 YNFKEQ. CDR3 nucleotide sequence: TGTGCCAGCTCATCAGTCTCCTACAATGAGCAGTTCTTC. It is translated as CASSSVSYNEQFF.

J is TRBJ1-5 and V is TRBV19; D unclear. Germline lookup yields CDR1 LNHDA and CDR2 SQIVND (reference sequence). The CDR3 is 16 amino acids. With 7 bases removed from V and 7 bases from J, the gap between germline ends came to 23 bases. The CDR3 protein is CASTPLGRNLVQPQHF. DNA of the CDR3: TGTGCCAGTACCCCCCTGGGCAGGAATCTAGTACAGCCCCAGCATTTT.

A remark on this clone: Other DNA sequences in this sample translate to the same CDR3. The chain couples TRBV30 to TRBJ1-5; tentatively, D is TRBD1 (6 bases). Trimming took off 1 base at V and 6 bases at J, with 7 bases between the two ends. The CDR3 length is 12 residues. CDR1 is GTSNPN and CDR2 is SVGIG in the germline V gene (reference sequence). The CDR3 protein is CAWSGGAQPQHF. CDR3 in DNA: TGTGCCTGGAGTGGGGGGGCTCAGCCCCAGCATTTT.

The chain joins TRBV6-1 to TRBJ1-5, with D hard to call. The CDR3 spans 11 residues. Between the trimmed V and J ends, which lost 4 bases and 8 bases, there was a span of 6 bases. CDR1 and CDR2 (germline): MNHNS, SASEGT. CDR3: CASSAPEPQHF. As DNA, the CDR3 is TGTGCCAGCAGTGCACCGGAGCCCCAGCATTTT.

The genes are TRBV14 and TRBJ1-2; 8 bases fit TRBD1. Germline CDR1 is SGHDN and CDR2 is FVKESK. The ends lost 1 base at V and 8 bases at J; junction bases unmatched: 9. The CDR3 totals 15 residues. CDR3 DNA sequence: TGTGCCAGCAGCCAAGGTTTGGACAGGGAATTCGGCTACACCTTC. Its protein product is CASSQGLDREFGYTF. Variable domain in full (rest from reference TRBV14 and TRBJ1-2): EAGVTQFPSHSVIEKGQTVTLRCDPISGHDNLYWYRRVMGKEIKFLLHFVKESKQDESGMPNNRFLAERTGGTYSTLKVQPAELEDSGVYFCASSQGLDREFGYTFGSGTRLTVV.

The V and J genes are TRBV9 and TRBJ2-7, with D possibly called TRBD1 or TRBD2 (6 bases each). The germline gives CDR1 SGDLS, CDR2 YYNGEE. The CDR3 has 17 amino acids. V was pared by 0 bases and J by 5 bases, with 21 bases between. In DNA, the CDR3 is TGTGCCAGCAGCGTAGAGGGGACCGGGGGCGTTAGGGACGAGCAGTACTTC. Protein: CASSVEGTGGVRDEQYF.

The chain joins TRBV11-2 to TRBJ2-5, with no clear D. V was shortened by 3 bases and J by 5 bases, with 13 bases between the two germline ends. Germline V gene lookup returns CDR1 SGHAT and CDR2 FQNNGV. CDR3 length: 14 residues. The CDR3 sequence is CASSFKGLMETQYF. Here the CDR3 DNA reads TGTGCCAGCAGCTTCAAAGGGTTGATGGAGACCCAGTACTTC.

J is TRBJ2-7 and V is TRBV11-3; 7 nucleotides line up with TRBD1. The CDR3 is made up of 15 amino acids. Germline V lookup: CDR1 SGHNT, CDR2 YENEEA. V lost 5 bases and J lost 3; bases outside the gene matches: 10. This CDR3 reads CASSHWDREIYEQYF. The CDR3, as DNA: TGTGCCAGCAGCCACTGGGACAGAGAAATCTACGAGCAGTACTTC.

J is TRBJ2-5 and V is TRBV18; 13 positions match TRBD2. This CDR3 has 16 amino acids. Germline loops: CDR1 KGHSH, CDR2 LQKENI. Trimming took 6 bases from V and 5 from J; bases not matched to a gene: 9. DNA of the CDR3: TGTGCCAGCTCCCACCGCGGGACTAGCGGGGTCGAGACCCAGTACTTC. This codes for CASSHRGTSGVETQYF.

In DNA, the CDR3 is TGTGCCAGCAGCTCCCCGGAGGAGAGGCCCCTCTCTGGGGCCAACGTCCTGACTTTC. Amino acid sequence: CASSSPEERPLSGANVLTF. The gene calls are TRBV9 and TRBJ2-6; D might be TRBD2 (5 bases). This CDR3 has 19 residues. Germline values: CDR1 SGDLS, CDR2 YYNGEE. With 4 bases removed from V and 0 bases from J, the gap between germline ends came to 20 bases.

V and J are TRBV29-1 and TRBJ2-2, with D uncertain. The germline gives CDR1 SQVTM, CDR2 ANQGSEA. V dropped 6 bases and J dropped 4 bases, with 15 bases sitting between them. The CDR3 consists of 14 residues. The CDR3 spells CSVADSRATGELFF. CDR3 DNA sequence: TGCAGCGTCGCCGATTCCCGGGCCACCGGGGAGCTGTTTTTT.

Comments on this clone: The sample holds other DNA sequences that translate to the same CDR3. This chain joins TRBV4-1 and TRBJ2-7; a weak D match, TRBD2 (5 bases). Trimming removed 0 bases at V and 4 bases at J, with 7 bases between. The CDR3 contains 13 residues. In germline, CDR1 is MGHRA, CDR2 YSYEKL. The CDR3 DNA reads as TGCGCCAGCAGCCAAGAAGGCGGGTACGAGCAGTACTTC. It yields the protein CASSQEGGYEQYF.

CDR3 sequence: CASSGEQVWEKLFF. CDR3 coding DNA: TGTGCCAGCAGTGGGGAGCAGGTTTGGGAAAAACTGTTTTTT. The chain couples TRBV2 to TRBJ1-4; no reliable D call. The germline CDR1 and CDR2 sequences are SNHLY and FYNNEI. The CDR3 covers 14 residues. V lost 4 bases and J lost 8, with 14 bases in between.

The chain uses TRBV6-1 and TRBJ1-4, with D possibly matching TRBD1 (5 bases). The CDR3 consists of 14 residues. Trimming shortened V by 11 bases and J by 0 bases, and 13 bases separated the two germline ends. Germline V gene lookup returns CDR1 MNHNS and CDR2 SASEGT. The CDR3 reads CAGKGRATNEKLFF. CDR3 nucleotides: TGTGCCGGCAAGGGCAGGGCAACTAATGAAAAACTGTTTTTT.

This chain uses TRBV9 with TRBJ2-3, with D unresolved. Trimming removed 2 bases at V and 8 bases at J, with 9 bases between. The V gene's germline CDR1 is SGDLS and CDR2 YYNGEE. The CDR3 contains 12 residues. The CDR3 here is CASSVAASTQYF. For the CDR3, the DNA is TGTGCCAGCAGCGTTGCAGCGAGTACGCAGTATTTT.

This rearrangement joins TRBV5-5 to TRBJ1-5; 7 bases align to TRBD1. With 0 bases clipped from V and 3 bases from J, the junction kept 9 bases outside the gene matches. CDR1 SGHKS and CDR2 YYEKEE come from the germline V gene (reference sequence). This CDR3 is 17 amino acids long. CDR3 in amino acids: CASSLGSPDRVNQPQHF. Here the CDR3 DNA reads TGTGCCAGCAGCTTGGGTTCCCCTGACAGGGTCAATCAGCCCCAGCATTTT. Supplemented by reference TRBV5-5 and TRBJ1-5, the full variable domain reads DAGVTQSPTHLIKTRGQQVTLRCSPISGHKSVSWYQQVLGQGPQFIFQYYEKEERGRGNFPDRFSARQFPNYSSELNVNALLLGDSALYLCASSLGSPDRVNQPQHFGDGTRLSIL.

The chain is built from TRBV18 and TRBJ2-7; maybe TRBD1 (6 bases). V gave up 8 bases and J gave up 1 base, with 15 bases separating them. This CDR3 has 14 residues. The germline V gene encodes CDR1 KGHSH and CDR2 LQKENI. CDR3 DNA sequence: TGTGCCAGCAAGGATCCAGGGGCGTCCTACGAGCAGTACTTC. As protein: CASKDPGASYEQYF. The complete variable domain, with remaining parts taken from reference TRBV18 and TRBJ2-7, reads NAGVMQNPRHLVRRRGQEARLRCSPMKGHSHVYWYRQLPEEGLKFMVYLQKENIIDESGMPKERFSAEFPKEGPSILRIQQVVRGDSAAYFCASKDPGASYEQYFGPGTRLTVT.

The chain recombines TRBV11-2 with TRBJ2-2; TRBD2 matches 10 bases. The germline V gene encodes CDR1 SGHAT and CDR2 FQNNGV. J was trimmed by 2 bases and V by 6 bases; bases with no gene match: 6. This CDR3 spans 16 amino acids. CDR3 coding DNA: TGTGCCAGCAGGCCCGGACTAGCGGTAAACACCGGGGAGCTGTTTTTT. This encodes CASRPGLAVNTGELFF.